These T cell receptor beta chains were read from a single sample in a study of blood T cell repertoires in COVID-19. Data came from immunoSEQ multiplex PCR; TCRdb stores just in-frame clones and leaves some out. The table has about 260,000 clones, 65% to 90% seen once; the top ten hold roughly 1.8%. The specimen was peripheral blood. These TCRs come from a man aged 25-45 years with active or convalescent COVID-19. Each CDR3 is given with its conserved first and last residue. The order of the fields is V gene, J gene, CDR3 protein.

TRBV4-1,TRBJ2-7,CASSQDFIGGAYEQYF
TRBV29-1,TRBJ1-4,CSVTGPNEKLFF
TRBV4-1,TRBJ1-6,CASSQSPDSLSALHF
TRBV7-8,TRBJ2-1,CASSLAFVGSYNEQFF
TRBV7-9,TRBJ2-7,CASSSLAGGEQYF
TRBV9,TRBJ2-2,CASSVEAGRHTGELFF
TRBV5-1,TRBJ2-1,CASSLEAAAYNEQFF
TRBV9,TRBJ2-1,CASSSGGLNNEQFF
TRBV10-3,TRBJ1-4,CAIAKDRFF
TRBV5-6,TRBJ2-3,CASSLGFRAGVPTGTQYF
TRBV30,TRBJ2-7,CAWTKGQRIYEQYF
TRBV19,TRBJ2-1,CASSIDSGGPSYNEQFF